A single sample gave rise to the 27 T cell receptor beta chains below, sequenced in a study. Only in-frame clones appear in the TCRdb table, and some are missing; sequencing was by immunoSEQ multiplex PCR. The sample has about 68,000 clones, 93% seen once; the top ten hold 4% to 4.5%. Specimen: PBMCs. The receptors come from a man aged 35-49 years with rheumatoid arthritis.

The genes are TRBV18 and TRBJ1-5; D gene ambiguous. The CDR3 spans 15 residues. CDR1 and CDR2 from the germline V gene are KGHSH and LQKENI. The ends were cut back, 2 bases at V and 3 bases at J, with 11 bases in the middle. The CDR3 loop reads CASSPAGRNNQPQHF. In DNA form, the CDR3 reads TGTGCCAGCTCACCAGCTGGACGGAACAATCAGCCCCAGCATTTT.

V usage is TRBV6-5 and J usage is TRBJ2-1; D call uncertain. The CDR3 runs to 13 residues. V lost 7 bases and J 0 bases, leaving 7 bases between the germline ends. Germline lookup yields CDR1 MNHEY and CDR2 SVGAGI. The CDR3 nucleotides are TGTGCCAGCACCAGGAGCTCCTACAATGAGCAGTTCTTC. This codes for CASTRSSYNEQFF.

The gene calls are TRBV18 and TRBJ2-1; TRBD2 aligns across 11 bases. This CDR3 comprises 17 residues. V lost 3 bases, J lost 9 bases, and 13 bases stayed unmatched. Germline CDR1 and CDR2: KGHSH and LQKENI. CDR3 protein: CASSPYQTSGNGGEQFF. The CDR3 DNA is TGTGCCAGCTCACCTTACCAGACTAGCGGGAACGGGGGTGAGCAGTTCTTC.

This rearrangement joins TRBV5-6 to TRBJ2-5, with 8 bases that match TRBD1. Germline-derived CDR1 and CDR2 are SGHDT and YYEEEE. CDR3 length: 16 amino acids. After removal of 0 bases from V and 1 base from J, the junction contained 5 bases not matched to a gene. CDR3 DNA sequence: TGTGCCAGCAGCTTGGGGACAGGGAGTATCCAAGAGACCCAGTACTTC. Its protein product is CASSLGTGSIQETQYF.

The CDR3 spells CSASSGRETQYF. In DNA form, the CDR3 reads TGCAGTGCTAGTTCAGGGAGGGAGACCCAGTACTTC. V usage is TRBV20-1 and J usage is TRBJ2-5, with TRBD2 as a possible D gene (6 bases). The CDR3 length is 12 residues. Germline CDR1 and CDR2: DFQATT and SNEGSKA (reference sequence). V dropped 3 bases and J dropped 5 bases, with 10 bases sitting between them.

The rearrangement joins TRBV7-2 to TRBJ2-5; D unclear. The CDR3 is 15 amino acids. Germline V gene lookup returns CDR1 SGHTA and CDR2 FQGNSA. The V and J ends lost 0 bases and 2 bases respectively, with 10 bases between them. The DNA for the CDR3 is TGTGCCAGCAGCTTAGCGTTCACGTTACAAGAGACCCAGTACTTC. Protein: CASSLAFTLQETQYF.

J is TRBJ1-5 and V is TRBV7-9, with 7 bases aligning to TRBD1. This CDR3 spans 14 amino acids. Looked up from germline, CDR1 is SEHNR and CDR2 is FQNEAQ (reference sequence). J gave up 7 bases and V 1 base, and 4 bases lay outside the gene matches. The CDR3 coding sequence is TGTGCCAGCAGCTTAGGACAGGGAGGACAGCCCCAGCATTTT. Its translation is CASSLGQGGQPQHF.

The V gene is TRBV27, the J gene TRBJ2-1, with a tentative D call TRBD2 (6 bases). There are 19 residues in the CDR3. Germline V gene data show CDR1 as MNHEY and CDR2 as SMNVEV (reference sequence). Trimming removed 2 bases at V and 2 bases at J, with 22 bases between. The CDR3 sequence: CASSLTRVWRAHTYNEQFF. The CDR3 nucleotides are TGTGCCAGCAGTTTAACTAGGGTCTGGAGGGCCCATACCTACAATGAGCAGTTCTTC.

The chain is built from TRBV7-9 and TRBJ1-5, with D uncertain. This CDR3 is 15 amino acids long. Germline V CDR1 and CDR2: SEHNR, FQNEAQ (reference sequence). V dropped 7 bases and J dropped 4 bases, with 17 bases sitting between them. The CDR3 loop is CASNISGKANQPQHF. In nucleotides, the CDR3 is TGTGCCAGCAATATATCGGGGAAGGCTAATCAGCCCCAGCATTTT.

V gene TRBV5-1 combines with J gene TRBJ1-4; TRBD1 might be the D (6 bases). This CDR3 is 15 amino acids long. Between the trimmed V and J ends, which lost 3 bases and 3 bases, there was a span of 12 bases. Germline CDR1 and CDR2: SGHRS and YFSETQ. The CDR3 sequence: CASSSLQGANEKLFF. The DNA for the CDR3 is TGCGCCAGCAGCTCCCTACAGGGAGCTAATGAAAAACTGTTTTTT.

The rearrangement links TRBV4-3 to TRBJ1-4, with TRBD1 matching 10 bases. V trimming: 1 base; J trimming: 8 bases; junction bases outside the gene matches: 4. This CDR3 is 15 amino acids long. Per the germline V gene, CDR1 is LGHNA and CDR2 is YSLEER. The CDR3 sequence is CASSQGDRGWEKLFF. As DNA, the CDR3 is TGCGCCAGCAGCCAAGGGGACAGGGGCTGGGAAAAACTGTTTTTT.

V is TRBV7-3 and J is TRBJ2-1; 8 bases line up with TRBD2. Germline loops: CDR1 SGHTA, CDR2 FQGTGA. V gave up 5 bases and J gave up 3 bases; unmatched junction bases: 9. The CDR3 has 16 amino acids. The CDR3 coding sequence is TGTGCCAGCAGCCCCCAAGCGGGAGCCATCTACAATGAGCAGTTCTTC. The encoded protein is CASSPQAGAIYNEQFF.

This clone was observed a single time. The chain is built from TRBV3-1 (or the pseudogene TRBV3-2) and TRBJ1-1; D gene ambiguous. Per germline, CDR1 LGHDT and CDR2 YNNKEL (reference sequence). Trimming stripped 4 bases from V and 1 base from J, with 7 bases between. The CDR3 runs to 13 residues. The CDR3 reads CASSRKSNTEAFF. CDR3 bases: TGTGCCAGCAGCCGAAAATCGAACACTGAAGCTTTCTTT.

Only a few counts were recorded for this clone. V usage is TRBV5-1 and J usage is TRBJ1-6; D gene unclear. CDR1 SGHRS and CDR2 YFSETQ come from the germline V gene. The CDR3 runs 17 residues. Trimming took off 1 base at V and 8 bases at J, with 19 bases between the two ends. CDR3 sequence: CASSLTAGIDIDSPLHF. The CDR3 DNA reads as TGCGCCAGCAGCTTGACTGCAGGAATAGATATAGATTCACCCCTCCACTTT.

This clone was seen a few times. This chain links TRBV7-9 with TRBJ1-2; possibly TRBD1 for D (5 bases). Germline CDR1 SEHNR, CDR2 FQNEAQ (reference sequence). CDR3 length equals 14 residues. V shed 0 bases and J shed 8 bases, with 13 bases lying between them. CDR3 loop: CASSLAGGRVGYTF. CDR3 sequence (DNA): TGTGCCAGCAGCTTAGCGGGGGGTAGGGTCGGCTACACCTTC.

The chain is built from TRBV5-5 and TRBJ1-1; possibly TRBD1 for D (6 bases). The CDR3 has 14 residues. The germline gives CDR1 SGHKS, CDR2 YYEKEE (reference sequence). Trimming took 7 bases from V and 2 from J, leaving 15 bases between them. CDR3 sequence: CASRRGNRNTEAFF. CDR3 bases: TGTGCCAGCCGAAGGGGGAACCGTAACACTGAAGCTTTCTTT.

CDR3 region: CATSPLGDEKLFF. In DNA, the CDR3 is TGTGCCACCTCACCATTAGGGGATGAAAAACTGTTTTTT. V is TRBV27 and J is TRBJ1-4; D is possibly TRBD1 (5 bases). The CDR3 is 13 residues long. The germline V and J ends were trimmed by 10 bases and 6 bases, with 15 bases remaining between them. Germline-derived CDR1 and CDR2 are MNHEY and SMNVEV (reference sequence).

The CDR3 reads CASSYGTGSGYTF. The CDR3 DNA sequence: TGTGCCAGCAGTTACGGGACAGGGAGCGGCTACACCTTC. The J gene is TRBJ1-2, the V gene TRBV6-5, with 9 bases lining up with TRBD1. The germline gives CDR1 MNHEY, CDR2 SVGAGI. The CDR3 runs to 13 residues. After removal of 2 bases from V and 8 bases from J, the junction contained 3 bases not matched to a gene.

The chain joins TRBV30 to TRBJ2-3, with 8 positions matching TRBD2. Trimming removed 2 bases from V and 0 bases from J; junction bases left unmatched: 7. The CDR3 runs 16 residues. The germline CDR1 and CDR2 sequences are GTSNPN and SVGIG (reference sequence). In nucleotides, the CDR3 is TGTGCCTGGAGTAGGCGGGGGGCCTTTAGCACAGATACGCAGTATTTT. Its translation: CAWSRRGAFSTDTQYF.

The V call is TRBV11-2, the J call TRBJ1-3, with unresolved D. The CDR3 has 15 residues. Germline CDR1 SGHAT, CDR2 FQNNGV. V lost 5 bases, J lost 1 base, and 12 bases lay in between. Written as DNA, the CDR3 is TGTGCCAGCAGCCTACAGCCTTTTTCTGGAAACACCATATATTTT. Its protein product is CASSLQPFSGNTIYF.

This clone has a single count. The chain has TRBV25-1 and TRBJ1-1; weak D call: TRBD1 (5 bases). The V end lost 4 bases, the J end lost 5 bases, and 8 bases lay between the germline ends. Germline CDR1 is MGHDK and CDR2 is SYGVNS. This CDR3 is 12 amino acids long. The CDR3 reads CASSGRGTEAFF. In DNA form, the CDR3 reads TGTGCCAGCAGTGGACGGGGGACTGAAGCTTTCTTT.

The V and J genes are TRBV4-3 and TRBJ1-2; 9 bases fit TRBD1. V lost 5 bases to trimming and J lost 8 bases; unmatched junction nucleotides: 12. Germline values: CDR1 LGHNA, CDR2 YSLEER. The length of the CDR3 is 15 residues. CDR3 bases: TGCGCCAGCAGCTATGTTATGGACAGGGGTAGGGGCTACACCTTC. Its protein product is CASSYVMDRGRGYTF.

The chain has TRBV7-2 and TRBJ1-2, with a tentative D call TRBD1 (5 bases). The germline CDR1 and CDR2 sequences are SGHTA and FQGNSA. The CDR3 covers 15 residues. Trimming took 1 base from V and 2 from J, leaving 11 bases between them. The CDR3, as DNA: TGTGCCAGCAGCTTAGGGAGACAGCCAAACTATGGCTACACCTTC. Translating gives CASSLGRQPNYGYTF.

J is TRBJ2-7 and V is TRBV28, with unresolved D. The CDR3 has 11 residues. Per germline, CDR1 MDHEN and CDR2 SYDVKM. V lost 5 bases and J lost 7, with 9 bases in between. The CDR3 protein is CASSDMTEQYF. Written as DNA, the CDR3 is TGTGCCAGCAGTGATATGACAGAGCAGTACTTC.

This CDR3 is CASSLLGQGMNGDTQYF. CDR3 in DNA: TGTGCCAGCAGTTTATTGGGGCAGGGGATGAATGGAGATACGCAGTATTTT. V and J are TRBV28 and TRBJ2-3; the D gene is possibly TRBD1 (6 bases). The V end was cut by 1 base, the J end by 5 bases, with 19 bases between. Looked up from germline, CDR1 is MDHEN and CDR2 is SYDVKM. This CDR3 contains 17 residues.

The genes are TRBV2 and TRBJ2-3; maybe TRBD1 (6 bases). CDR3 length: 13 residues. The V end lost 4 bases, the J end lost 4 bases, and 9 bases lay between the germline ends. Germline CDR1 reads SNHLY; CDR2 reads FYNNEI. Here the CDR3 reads CASSGGQADTQYF. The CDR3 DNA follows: TGTGCCAGCAGTGGGGGGCAGGCAGATACGCAGTATTTT.

In DNA form, the CDR3 reads TGTGCCATCAGCCCGACTAGCCGCAATGAGCAGTTCTTC. This translates into CAISPTSRNEQFF. This rearrangement joins TRBV10-3 to TRBJ2-1; 7 nucleotides match TRBD2. V dropped 6 bases and J dropped 6; count of bases not matched to a gene: 5. Germline assignment: CDR1 ENHRY and CDR2 SYGVKD. This CDR3 region has 13 residues.